One T cell receptor beta chain is described in this entry. Its specificity is not known. Time point: pre-sensitization, week 0. Stated treatment: therapeutic diphenylcyclopropenone sensitization with weekly scalp DPC. The data originate from a study of human T cells and chemical hapten exposure. Findings and limits, study-wide: Counts of TCRs above 1 in 1000 frequency stayed unchanged with DPC sensitization.

Original methodology: Sample TCR counts, which ranged from roughly 23,224 to 750,000, had a median of roughly 99,000. TCRdb reanalysed the RACE reads using MiXCR and keeps one entry per CDR3 protein. For this entry, the V and J calls and clone size follow TCRdb and not the study's own pipeline. In the table there are approximately 370,000 distinct CDR3 sequences, roughly 6% of which are singletons. Germline CDR1 and CDR2: SQVTM and ANQGSEA. The CDR3 runs 15 residues. V lost 5 bases, J lost 6 bases, and 11 bases stayed unmatched. The V gene is TRBV29-1, the J gene TRBJ2-1; 9 nucleotides line up with TRBD1. Sequenced here: whole blood, sampled in connection with sensitization to the hapten diphenylcyclopropenone (DPC). This receptor was obtained from a woman aged 18-30 years with alopecia areata. Some clones in this sample may be carry-over from other donors' samples. The DNA of the CDR3 is TGCAGCGTTTTTGTTCCGGGACAGGGAAGCAATGAGCAGTTCTTC. This encodes CSVFVPGQGSNEQFF.